One and the same sample provided the 3 T cell receptor beta chains below, sequenced in a study of blood T cell repertoires in COVID-19 (dated by TCRdb to the early 2020s). Libraries were built with the immunoSEQ multiplex PCR assay. TCRdb stores this immuneACCESS table with in-frame sequences only. Part of the clones is absent; in the studies checked, under half of the shortfall reflects unresolved V genes, and no reason is known for the rest. The sample table lists about 400,000 clones, around 88% of them with a count of one. The top ten hold approximately 4.3% of the sample. Sequencing was carried out using peripheral blood. These receptors were collected from a woman in her twenties or thirties with acute or convalescent COVID-19.

Regarding this clone: Other DNA sequences from this sample encode an identical CDR3 as well. This chain uses TRBV19 with TRBJ1-5; D remains unclear. Germline CDR1 reads LNHDA; CDR2 reads SQIVND (reference sequence). V lost 3 bases, J lost 0 bases, and 3 bases lay in between. The CDR3 is 13 amino acids. Here the CDR3 reads CASSISSNQPQHF. The CDR3 DNA reads TGTGCCAGTAGTATTAGTAGCAATCAGCCCCAGCATTTT.

The chain has TRBV7-6 and TRBJ2-5, with 8 bases fitting TRBD2. J was trimmed by 5 bases and V by 0 bases; bases with no gene match: 8. CDR1 is SGHVS, CDR2 FNYEAQ, per germline. The CDR3 is 16 amino acids. The CDR3 sequence: CASSLAVGGAFETQYF. The CDR3 DNA is TGTGCCAGCAGCTTAGCGGTCGGGGGGGCTTTTGAGACCCAGTACTTC.

CDR3 loop: CASSLVVTNTGELFF. DNA of the CDR3: TGTGCCAGCAGCTTAGTAGTCACGAACACCGGGGAGCTGTTTTTT. This sequence joins TRBV7-2 and TRBJ2-2; D remains ambiguous. The V end was cut by 1 base, the J end by 0 bases, with 6 bases between. The CDR3 is made up of 15 amino acids. Germline V lookup: CDR1 SGHTA, CDR2 FQGNSA.